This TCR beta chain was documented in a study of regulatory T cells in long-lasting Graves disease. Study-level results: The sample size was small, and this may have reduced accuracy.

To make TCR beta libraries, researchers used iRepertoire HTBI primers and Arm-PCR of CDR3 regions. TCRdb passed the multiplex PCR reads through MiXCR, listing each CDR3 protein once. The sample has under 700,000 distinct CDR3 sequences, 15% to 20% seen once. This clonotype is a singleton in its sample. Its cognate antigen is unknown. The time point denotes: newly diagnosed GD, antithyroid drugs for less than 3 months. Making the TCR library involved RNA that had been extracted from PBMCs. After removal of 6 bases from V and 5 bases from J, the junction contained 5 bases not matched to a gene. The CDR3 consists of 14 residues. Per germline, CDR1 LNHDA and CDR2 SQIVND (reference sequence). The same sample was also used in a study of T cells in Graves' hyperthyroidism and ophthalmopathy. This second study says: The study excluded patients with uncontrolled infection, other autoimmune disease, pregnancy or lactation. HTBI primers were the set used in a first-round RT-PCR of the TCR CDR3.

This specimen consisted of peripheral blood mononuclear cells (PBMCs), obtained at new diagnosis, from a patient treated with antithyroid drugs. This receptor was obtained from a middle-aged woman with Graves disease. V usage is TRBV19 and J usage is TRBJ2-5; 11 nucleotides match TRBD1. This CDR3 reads CASRRTGGDETQYF. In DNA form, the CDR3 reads TGTGCCAGTAGACGGACAGGGGGCGACGAGACCCAGTACTTC.